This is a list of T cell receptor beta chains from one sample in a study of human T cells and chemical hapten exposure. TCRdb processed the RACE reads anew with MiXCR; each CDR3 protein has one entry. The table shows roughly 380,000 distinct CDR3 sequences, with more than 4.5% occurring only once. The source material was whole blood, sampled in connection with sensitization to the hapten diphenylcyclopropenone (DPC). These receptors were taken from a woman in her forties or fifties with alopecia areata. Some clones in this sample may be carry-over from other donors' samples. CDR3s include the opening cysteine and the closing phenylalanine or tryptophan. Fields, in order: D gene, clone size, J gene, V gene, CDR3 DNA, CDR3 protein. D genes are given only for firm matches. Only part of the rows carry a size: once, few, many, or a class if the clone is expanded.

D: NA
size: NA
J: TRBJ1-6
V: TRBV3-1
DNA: TGTGCCAGCAGCCAAGCGGGGCCCTCACCCCTCCACTTT
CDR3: CASSQAGPSPLHF

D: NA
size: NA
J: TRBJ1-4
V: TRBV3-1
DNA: TGTGCCAGCAGCCAACGGGGGGCGAATGAAAAACTGTTTTTT
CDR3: CASSQRGANEKLFF

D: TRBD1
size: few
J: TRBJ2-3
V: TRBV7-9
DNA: TGTGCCAGCAGCTTGACAGGGGGCGATGGAGATACGCAGTATTTT
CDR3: CASSLTGGDGDTQYF

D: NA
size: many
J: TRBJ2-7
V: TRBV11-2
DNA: TGTGCCAGCAGCTTGGCGATCTCCTACGAGCAGTACTTC
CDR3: CASSLAISYEQYF

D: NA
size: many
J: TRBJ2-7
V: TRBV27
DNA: TGTGCCAGCAGTTCTGACAGCGGTCAGGAGCAGTACTTC
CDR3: CASSSDSGQEQYF

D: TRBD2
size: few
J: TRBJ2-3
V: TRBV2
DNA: TGTGCCAGCAGTGAAGGGACTAGCGGGGCATATACGCAGTATTTT
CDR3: CASSEGTSGAYTQYF

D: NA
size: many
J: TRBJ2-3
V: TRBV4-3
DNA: TGCGCCAGCAGCCAAGAGGGAGCGGGTAAAGATACGCAGTATTTT
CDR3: CASSQEGAGKDTQYF

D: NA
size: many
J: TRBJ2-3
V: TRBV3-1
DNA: TGTGCCAGCAGCCAGCCCCTGGGGGTTGCAGATACGCAGTATTTT
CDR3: CASSQPLGVADTQYF

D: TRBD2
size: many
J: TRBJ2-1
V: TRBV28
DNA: TGTGCCAGCAGCCAGGCTAGCGGGAGTTACAATGAGCAGTTCTTC
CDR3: CASSQASGSYNEQFF

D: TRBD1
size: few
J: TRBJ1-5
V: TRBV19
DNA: TGTGCCAGTAGTTTGACAGGGGGGAGAAGCAATCAGCCCCAGCATTTT
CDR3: CASSLTGGRSNQPQHF

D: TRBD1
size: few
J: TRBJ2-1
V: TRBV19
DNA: TGTGCCAGTAGTCAAAGTGTTGGGGACAGGGGGATAGGGGAGCAGTTCTTC
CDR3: CASSQSVGDRGIGEQFF

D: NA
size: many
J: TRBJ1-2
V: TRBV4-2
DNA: TGTGCCAGCAGCCAAGATGGGGCGGCCGTGGATGGCTACACCTTC
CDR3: CASSQDGAAVDGYTF

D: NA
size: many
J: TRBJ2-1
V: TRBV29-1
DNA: TGCAGCGTTGACCCCTCCGGTGAGCAGTTCTTC
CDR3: CSVDPSGEQFF

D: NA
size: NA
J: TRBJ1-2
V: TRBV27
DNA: TGTGCCAGCCGAGTAGGAGCCAGTGGCTACACCTTC
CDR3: CASRVGASGYTF

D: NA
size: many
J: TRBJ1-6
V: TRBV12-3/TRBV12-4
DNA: TGTGCCAGCAGTCCTACAGGGTCAGGTTCACCCCTCCACTTT
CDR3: CASSPTGSGSPLHF

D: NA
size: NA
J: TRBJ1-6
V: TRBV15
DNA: TGTGCCACCAGCAGGGAACGACAGGTTCGAGATAATTCACCCCTCCACTTT
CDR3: CATSRERQVRDNSPLHF

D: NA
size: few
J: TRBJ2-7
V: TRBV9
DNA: TGTGCCAGCAGCCCCCCCGGGGATGCAGACTACGAGCAGTACTTC
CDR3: CASSPPGDADYEQYF

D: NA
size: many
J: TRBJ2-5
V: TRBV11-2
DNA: TGTGCAGTTACGGGGCTTACCCTCCTCGGAGAGACCCAGTACTTC
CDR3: CAVTGLTLLGETQYF

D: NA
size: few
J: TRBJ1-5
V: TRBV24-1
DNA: TGTGCCACCCGGCCGGACCTCAATCAGCCCCAGCATTTT
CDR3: CATRPDLNQPQHF

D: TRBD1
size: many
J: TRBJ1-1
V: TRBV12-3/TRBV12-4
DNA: TGTGCCAGCAGCCTAGGGGGCGGAGGGACTGAAGCTTTCTTT
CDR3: CASSLGGGGTEAFF

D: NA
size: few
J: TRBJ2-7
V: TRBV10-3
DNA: TGTGCCATCAGTGGGGGCAGAACTTCCTACGAGCAGTACTTC
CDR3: CAISGGRTSYEQYF

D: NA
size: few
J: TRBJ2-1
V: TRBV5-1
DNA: TGCGCCAGCTACTCTGCCCCCGGCTCCTACAATGAGCAGTTCTTC
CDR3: CASYSAPGSYNEQFF

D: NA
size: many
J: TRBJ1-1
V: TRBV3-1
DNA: TGTGCCAGCAGCCAAGATCGGGGGATTGGCACTGAAGCTTTCTTT
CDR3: CASSQDRGIGTEAFF

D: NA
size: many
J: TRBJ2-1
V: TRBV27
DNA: TGTGCCAGCAGTCCCCACCCCGGAGGCTCCTACAATGAGCAGTTCTTC
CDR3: CASSPHPGGSYNEQFF

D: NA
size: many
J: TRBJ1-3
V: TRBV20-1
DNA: TGCAGTGCTAGTCTCGACAGCGCCTCTGGAAACACCATATATTTT
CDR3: CSASLDSASGNTIYF

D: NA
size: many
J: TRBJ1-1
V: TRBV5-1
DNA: TGCGCCAGCAGCCGGACGGGAGTTGAAGCTTTCTTT
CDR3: CASSRTGVEAFF

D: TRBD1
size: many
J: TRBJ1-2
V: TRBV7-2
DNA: TGTGCCAGCAGCCAGGGACAGGGGGCTGGGTATGGCTACACCTTC
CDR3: CASSQGQGAGYGYTF

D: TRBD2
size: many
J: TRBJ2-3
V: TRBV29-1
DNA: TGCAGCGCCATGACTAGCGGGGGCACAGATACGCAGTATTTT
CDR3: CSAMTSGGTDTQYF

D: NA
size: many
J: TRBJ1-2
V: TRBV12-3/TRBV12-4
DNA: TGTGCCAGCACCCGGGACAATTCTAACTATGGCTACACCTTC
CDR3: CASTRDNSNYGYTF

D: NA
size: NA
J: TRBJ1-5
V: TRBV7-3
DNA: TGTGCCAGCGGAGGGACCCCCCGGCTTAATCAGCCCCAGCATTTT
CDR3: CASGGTPRLNQPQHF

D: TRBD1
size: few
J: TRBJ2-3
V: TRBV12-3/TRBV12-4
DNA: TGTGCCAGCAGACCCGGGACAGGGGGCATAGATACGCAGTATTTT
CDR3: CASRPGTGGIDTQYF

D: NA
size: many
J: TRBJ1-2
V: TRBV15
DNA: TGTGCCACCAGCAGAGATAACAGCTTGAGGGATGGCTACACCTTC
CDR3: CATSRDNSLRDGYTF

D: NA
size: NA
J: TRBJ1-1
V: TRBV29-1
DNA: TGCAGCGTTGAAGGCATGGGGAACACTGAAGCTTTCTTT
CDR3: CSVEGMGNTEAFF

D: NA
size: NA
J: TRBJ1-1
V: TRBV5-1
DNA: TGCGCCAGCAGCTTGACTAATTCCCTGAACACTGAAGCTTTCTTT
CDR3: CASSLTNSLNTEAFF

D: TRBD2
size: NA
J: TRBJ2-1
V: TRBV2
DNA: TGTGCCAGCAGTGGACCTAGCGGGAGTTACAATGAGCAGTTCTTC
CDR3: CASSGPSGSYNEQFF

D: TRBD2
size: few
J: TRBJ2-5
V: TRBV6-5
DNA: TGTGCCAGCAGTTCCGTCGCTAGCGGGAGGGAGACCCAGTACTTC
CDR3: CASSSVASGRETQYF

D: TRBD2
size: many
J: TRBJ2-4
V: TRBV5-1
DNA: TGCGCCAGCAGCTTGACTCTCCGGGAGGGCCAACTAGCCAAAAACATTCAGTACTTC
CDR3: CASSLTLREGQLAKNIQYF

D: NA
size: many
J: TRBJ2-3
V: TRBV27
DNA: TGTGCCAGCAGTCTCTCATACAGCACAGATACGCAGTATTTT
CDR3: CASSLSYSTDTQYF

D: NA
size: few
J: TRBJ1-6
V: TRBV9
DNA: TGTGCCAGCAGCGGGTGGCGTTCACCCCTCCACTTT
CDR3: CASSGWRSPLHF

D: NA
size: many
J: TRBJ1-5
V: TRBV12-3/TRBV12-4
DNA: TGTGCCAGCAGTACCAGGACAGTTCAGCCCCAGCATTTT
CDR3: CASSTRTVQPQHF

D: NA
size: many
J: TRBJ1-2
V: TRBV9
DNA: TGTGCCAGCAGCGCATTTGGGGGCTTGGACGGCTACACCTTC
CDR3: CASSAFGGLDGYTF